Following are 13 T cell receptor beta chains from one sample sequenced in a study of T cell responses to AZD1222 COVID-19 vaccine. Method: immunoSEQ multiplex PCR; TCRdb's copy keeps in-frame clones and lacks some. The table has approximately 75,000 clones, roughly nine tenths seen once. This sample comprised peripheral blood, obtained 28 days after the second AZD1222 dose. The receptors were gathered from an adult who received the AZD1222 COVID-19 vaccine.

The chain uses TRBV9 and TRBJ2-2, with TRBD2 as a possible D gene (5 bases). Germline V gene lookup returns CDR1 SGDLS and CDR2 YYNGEE. V was shortened by 3 bases and J by 1 base, with 13 bases between the two germline ends. The CDR3 has 16 amino acids. The CDR3 protein is CASSELGKRNTGELFF. CDR3 coding DNA: TGTGCCAGCAGCGAGCTCGGGAAGAGGAACACCGGGGAGCTGTTTTTT. The full variable domain, its missing parts supplied by reference TRBV9 and TRBJ2-2, is DSGVTQTPKHLITATGQRVTLRCSPRSGDLSVYWYQQSLDQGLQFLIQYYNGEERAKGNILERFSAQQFPDLHSELNLSSLELGDSALYFCASSELGKRNTGELFFGEGSRLTVL.

The gene calls are TRBV7-9 and TRBJ1-1; D might be TRBD1 (5 bases). The CDR3 contains 15 residues. V was shortened by 1 base and J by 1 base, with 10 bases between the two germline ends. Germline CDR1 SEHNR, CDR2 FQNEAQ (reference sequence). Written as DNA, the CDR3 is TGTGCCAGCAGCTTAGGGGGGATTCGGAACACTGAAGCTTTCTTT. Its protein is CASSLGGIRNTEAFF.

This chain joins TRBV2 and TRBJ2-2; D may match TRBD1 or TRBD2 (7 bases each). V lost 8 bases to trimming and J lost 6 bases, with 19 bases between them. The CDR3 contains 15 residues. The germline gives CDR1 SNHLY, CDR2 FYNNEI. In DNA form, the CDR3 reads TGTGCCAGCCGAGCGGGGACAGCTAAGTCCGGGGAGCTGTTTTTT. Encoded protein: CASRAGTAKSGELFF.

This sequence joins TRBV6-5 and TRBJ2-7; 7 bases line up with TRBD2. The CDR3 is 16 amino acids. Germline V gives CDR1 MNHEY, CDR2 SVGAGI. V lost 0 bases and J lost 4; bases outside the gene matches: 9. The CDR3 nucleotides are TGTGCCAGCAGTTACTCGAAGTTCGGGGGGATATACGAGCAGTACTTC. As protein: CASSYSKFGGIYEQYF.

The chain couples TRBV5-1 to TRBJ1-1; TRBD1 aligns across 8 bases. The length of the CDR3 is 14 residues. With V trimmed by 5 bases and J by 5 bases, 8 bases remained unmatched. Germline V gene data show CDR1 as SGHRS and CDR2 as YFSETQ. CDR3 amino acids: CASSPIRGQTEAFF. The CDR3 region has the DNA TGCGCCAGCAGTCCAATCAGGGGGCAAACTGAAGCTTTCTTT.

This sequence joins TRBV5-1 and TRBJ2-7; D uncertain. Germline V CDR1 and CDR2: SGHRS, YFSETQ. The CDR3 runs 12 residues. V was pared by 0 bases and J by 6 bases, with 7 bases between. Here the CDR3 DNA reads TGCGCCAGCAGCTTGGCCGGTGGCGAGCAGTACTTC. Translation: CASSLAGGEQYF.

For this clone: Other nucleotide sequences from this sample produce the same CDR3. The V call is TRBV5-1, the J call TRBJ1-1; TRBD1 matches at 7 bases. Germline assignment: CDR1 SGHRS and CDR2 YFSETQ. Germline trimming cut 4 bases from V and 0 bases from J; bases unmatched to any gene: 3. This CDR3 contains 14 residues. The CDR3 is CASSPTGLNTEAFF. The CDR3 DNA follows: TGCGCCAGCAGCCCGACAGGGTTGAACACTGAAGCTTTCTTT.

By frequency in the sample, this clone is medium-sized. V usage is TRBV20-1 and J usage is TRBJ2-7; D is unclear. The germline V gene encodes CDR1 DFQATT and CDR2 SNEGSKA (reference sequence). The CDR3 length is 10 residues. Trimming shortened V by 3 bases and J by 5 bases, and 5 bases separated the two germline ends. In DNA, the CDR3 is TGCAGTGCTAGTACCCACGAGCAGTACTTC. Amino acids: CSASTHEQYF.

This chain links TRBV7-2 with TRBJ1-5, with 9 bases that match TRBD1. Germline lookup yields CDR1 SGHTA and CDR2 FQGNSA. The CDR3 spans 15 residues. V lost 5 bases and J lost 4; bases outside the gene matches: 6. The CDR3 region is CASSPPGQGNQPQHF. The CDR3 nucleotides are TGTGCCAGCAGCCCCCCGGGACAGGGAAATCAGCCCCAGCATTTT.

The chain is built from TRBV9 and TRBJ2-3; unclear D gene. The CDR3 spans 14 residues. From germline, CDR1 is SGDLS and CDR2 YYNGEE. V was pared by 1 base and J by 0 bases, with 6 bases between. The CDR3 DNA follows: TGTGCCAGCAGCGTAAGGGTTAGCACAGATACGCAGTATTTT. It specifies CASSVRVSTDTQYF. Using reference TRBV9 and TRBJ2-3 for the parts outside the CDR3, the full variable domain is DSGVTQTPKHLITATGQRVTLRCSPRSGDLSVYWYQQSLDQGLQFLIQYYNGEERAKGNILERFSAQQFPDLHSELNLSSLELGDSALYFCASSVRVSTDTQYFGPGTRLTVL.

The CDR3 DNA is TGTGCCAGCAGTTACTCAGCGGGGGTCTCCTACGAGCAGTACTTC. This codes for CASSYSAGVSYEQYF. This rearrangement joins TRBV6-2 or TRBV6-3 to TRBJ2-7, with 8 bases matching TRBD2. The CDR3 extends over 15 amino acids. The trim removed 0 bases at V and 0 bases at J, leaving 1 base unmatched. The V gene's germline CDR1 is MNHEY and CDR2 SVGEGT.

The chain employs TRBV6-6 and TRBJ1-3; D is uncertain. CDR1 and CDR2 (germline): MNHNY, SVGAGI (reference sequence). The CDR3 runs to 14 residues. V was trimmed by 6 bases and J by 0 bases, leaving 9 bases between them. As DNA, the CDR3 is TGTGCCAGCAGCTCCCAGAGCTCTGGAAACACCATATATTTT. This sequence encodes CASSSQSSGNTIYF.

The rearrangement joins TRBV12-3 or TRBV12-4 to TRBJ2-3; no clear D. The length of the CDR3 is 13 residues. The ends were cut back, 7 bases at V and 6 bases at J, with 14 bases in the middle. CDR3 sequence (DNA): TGTGCCAGCACTTTGTATAGGTGGGATACGCAGTATTTT. It encodes CASTLYRWDTQYF.